This TCR beta chain was retrieved from a study of technical replicates of blood from a handful of donors. Produced via immunoSEQ multiplex PCR; TCRdb's table is partial and in-frame only. Of approximately 81,000 clones listed, under 96% are singletons. Germline CDR1 is MNHEY and CDR2 is SMNVEV (reference sequence). The ends lost 7 bases at V and 8 bases at J; junction bases unmatched: 10. The CDR3 loop spans 15 amino acids. The genes are TRBV27 and TRBJ2-1; 11 nucleotides line up with TRBD1. The sample comprised T cells isolated from PBMCs. This TCR was recovered from a human donor in good health. The DNA for the CDR3 is TGTGCCAGCACCTCGAGGACAGGGGGCGCAGATGAGCAGTTCTTC. It encodes CASTSRTGGADEQFF.